These 18 T cell receptor beta chains were all obtained from the same sample, sequenced in a study of blood T cell repertoires in COVID-19. TCRdb keeps only in-frame clones here, not all; method: immunoSEQ multiplex PCR. The sample consists of some 240,000 clones, about 80% of them appearing once. Material for sequencing was PBMCs or T cells enriched from blood (not recorded which). The receptors stem from a man aged 30 to 39 with acute COVID-19.

Concerning this clone: One end of the junction fails to match germline, which may point to a read error. This chain links TRBV5-1 with TRBJ1-4; 10 bases fit TRBD1. The CDR3 contains 14 residues. Per germline, CDR1 SGHRS and CDR2 YFSETQ. CDR3 region: CASSAGQGNEKLFF. The CDR3 coding sequence is TGTGCCAGCAGCGCGGGACAGGGGAATGAAAAACTGTTTTTT. Drawing the rest from reference TRBV5-1 and TRBJ1-4, the complete variable domain is KAGVTQTPRYLIKTRGQQVTLSCSPISGHRSVSWYQQTPGQGLQFLFEYFSETQRNKGNFPGRFSGRQFSNSRSEMNVSTLELGDSALYLCASSAGQGNEKLFFGSGTQLSVL.

J is TRBJ2-5 and V is TRBV7-2; 8 nucleotides agree with TRBD2. V gave up 4 bases and J gave up 5 bases; unmatched junction bases: 3. The CDR3 loop spans 13 amino acids. Looked up from germline, CDR1 is SGHTA and CDR2 is FQGNSA. The CDR3 nucleotides read TGTGCCAGCAGCTCCGGACTAGCTGAGACCCAGTACTTC. This gives the protein CASSSGLAETQYF.

This clone turned up a few times. This sequence joins TRBV7-2 and TRBJ2-2; TRBD2 aligns across 13 bases. Germline values: CDR1 SGHTA, CDR2 FQGNSA. The CDR3 totals 17 residues. J gave up 1 base and V 5 bases, and 4 bases lay outside the gene matches. CDR3 sequence (DNA): TGTGCCAGCAGCCGGACTAGCGGGAGAAGGAACACCGGGGAGCTGTTTTTT. The encoded protein is CASSRTSGRRNTGELFF.

This sequence joins TRBV5-5 and TRBJ2-7; 10 bases map to TRBD2. The V gene's germline CDR1 is SGHKS and CDR2 YYEKEE (reference sequence). V was pared by 6 bases and J by 5 bases, with 11 bases of the junction left unmatched. The CDR3 has 15 residues. CDR3 in DNA: TGTGCCAGCACCCCGGGGCTAGCGGGAGTCAACGAGCAGTACGTC. Protein sequence: CASTPGLAGVNEQYV.

The V and J genes are TRBV5-1 and TRBJ2-3; 8 bases align to TRBD2. The trim removed 0 bases at V and 3 bases at J, leaving 15 bases unmatched. Germline lookup yields CDR1 SGHRS and CDR2 YFSETQ. This CDR3 region has 19 residues. The CDR3 DNA reads TGCGCCAGCAGCTTGGCTGTAGCGGGGCCCAATTCCCAAACAGATACGCAGTATTTT. Its protein product is CASSLAVAGPNSQTDTQYF.

The chain combines TRBV6-2 or TRBV6-3 with TRBJ2-7; tentatively, D is TRBD2 (5 bases). Germline V gene lookup returns CDR1 MNHEY and CDR2 SVGEGT. CDR3 length: 13 amino acids. With 5 bases removed from V and 7 bases from J, the gap between germline ends came to 15 bases. The CDR3: CASSPLTSGEQYV. DNA of the CDR3: TGTGCCAGCAGTCCGTTGACCTCGGGGGAGCAGTACGTC.

This clone turned up a few times. This chain connects TRBV7-6 to TRBJ1-3; D possibly corresponds to TRBD1 (5 bases). This CDR3 spans 16 amino acids. Germline values: CDR1 SGHVS, CDR2 FNYEAQ. V was clipped by 5 bases and J by 0 bases, with 14 bases between them. This chain's CDR3 is CASSDPTDFSGNTIYF. CDR3 nucleotides: TGTGCCAGCAGCGACCCGACAGACTTCTCTGGAAACACCATATATTTT.

The V and J genes are TRBV7-9 and TRBJ1-4; 9 nucleotides agree with TRBD1. Germline trimming cut 2 bases from V and 9 bases from J; bases unmatched to any gene: 4. Germline V gives CDR1 SEHNR, CDR2 FQNEAQ (reference sequence). The CDR3 loop spans 14 amino acids. The CDR3 nucleotides read TGTGCCAGCAGCTTAACAGGGGGCATAAAAAAACTGTTTTTT. It specifies CASSLTGGIKKLFF.

The chain joins TRBV3-1 (or the pseudogene TRBV3-2) to TRBJ1-1, with TRBD1 matching 8 bases. The J segment lost 7 bases and the V segment lost 2 bases, leaving 12 bases of the junction unmatched. The CDR3 sequence is 16 residues long. Germline assignment: CDR1 LGHDT and CDR2 YNNKEL (reference sequence). The CDR3 region is CASSQSLAGGGGEAFF. The CDR3 DNA is TGTGCCAGCAGCCAATCACTGGCAGGGGGCGGAGGTGAAGCTTTCTTT.

V is TRBV11-2 and J is TRBJ1-6, with unresolved D. The CDR3 runs 13 residues. Germline V gives CDR1 SGHAT, CDR2 FQNNGV. V was pared by 5 bases and J by 7 bases, with 9 bases between. The CDR3 DNA reads as TGTGCCAGCAGCCAGGCCCTCAATTCACCCCTCCACTTT. Protein product: CASSQALNSPLHF.

This chain uses TRBV5-6 with TRBJ1-1, with a tentative D call TRBD1 (6 bases). Looked up from germline, CDR1 is SGHDT and CDR2 is YYEEEE. This CDR3 comprises 18 residues. The V end lost 1 base, the J end lost 4 bases, and 23 bases lay between the germline ends. Here the CDR3 reads CASSLRLTGTRSGTEAFF. The CDR3 DNA reads as TGTGCCAGCAGCTTGAGGCTCACAGGGACCAGGTCGGGCACTGAAGCTTTCTTT.

This chain links TRBV2 with TRBJ2-3, with 7 bases identical to TRBD2. V shed 5 bases, J shed 3 bases, and the junction held 5 bases outside the gene matches. Germline assignment: CDR1 SNHLY and CDR2 FYNNEI. The CDR3 consists of 14 residues. CDR3 region: CASSLGRGTDTQYF. As DNA, the CDR3 is TGTGCCAGCAGTCTGGGGAGGGGAACAGATACGCAGTATTTT.

The table lists this clone with a count of one. The gene calls are TRBV11-2 and TRBJ1-6; possible D gene TRBD1, 6 bases. This CDR3 has 15 residues. Germline-derived CDR1 and CDR2 are SGHAT and FQNNGV. Trimming cost V 4 bases and J 5 bases, with 12 bases left between them. The CDR3 spells CASSSRTANNSPLHF. As DNA, the CDR3 is TGTGCCAGCAGCTCGAGGACAGCAAATAATTCACCCCTCCACTTT.

The rearrangement uses TRBV3-1 (or the pseudogene TRBV3-2) and TRBJ1-2; unclear D gene. The CDR3 runs to 13 residues. V lost 4 bases and J lost 8, with 14 bases in between. Germline V lookup: CDR1 LGHDT, CDR2 YNNKEL (reference sequence). The CDR3 region is CASSPPAEGGYTF. The DNA of the CDR3 is TGTGCCAGCAGCCCCCCAGCCGAGGGAGGCTACACCTTC.

The J gene is TRBJ2-3, the V gene TRBV5-4, with 11 bases matching TRBD2. Germline CDR1 and CDR2: SGHNT and YYREEE (reference sequence). The J segment lost 4 bases and the V segment lost 3 bases, leaving 7 bases of the junction unmatched. The CDR3 is made up of 16 amino acids. CDR3 in DNA: TGTGCCAGCAGCTCCCCGACTAGCGGGGACTCAGATACGCAGTATTTT. It codes for CASSSPTSGDSDTQYF.

On this clone: Compared with germline, one end of the junction differs, possibly owing to a read error. J is TRBJ2-3 and V is TRBV5-1, with D possibly being TRBD2 (5 bases). The germline gives CDR1 SGHRS, CDR2 YFSETQ. CDR3 length equals 14 residues. The CDR3 loop is CASSMRERIDTQYF. The CDR3 DNA reads as TGTGCCAGCAGCATGAGGGAGCGAATAGATACGCAGTATTTT.

The V call is TRBV3-1 (or the pseudogene TRBV3-2), the J call TRBJ2-5, with D maybe TRBD1 (6 bases). Trimming cost V 4 bases and J 10 bases, with 16 bases left between them. This CDR3 comprises 13 residues. Germline V gene sequence: CDR1 LGHDT, CDR2 YNNKEL (reference sequence). The CDR3 nucleotides are TGTGCCAGCAGCCCGAAGATCCTAGGGGGCCAGTACTTC. Its protein product is CASSPKILGGQYF.

This sequence joins TRBV11-2 and TRBJ1-6, with D perhaps TRBD1 (6 bases). This CDR3 has 15 amino acids. The V gene lost 4 bases and the J gene lost 9 bases, with 16 bases spanning the gap. Germline V gene lookup returns CDR1 SGHAT and CDR2 FQNNGV. The DNA for the CDR3 is TGTGCCAGCAGCTCGCTCAGGGGCAGGAGTTCACCCCTCCACTTT. The encoded protein is CASSSLRGRSSPLHF.